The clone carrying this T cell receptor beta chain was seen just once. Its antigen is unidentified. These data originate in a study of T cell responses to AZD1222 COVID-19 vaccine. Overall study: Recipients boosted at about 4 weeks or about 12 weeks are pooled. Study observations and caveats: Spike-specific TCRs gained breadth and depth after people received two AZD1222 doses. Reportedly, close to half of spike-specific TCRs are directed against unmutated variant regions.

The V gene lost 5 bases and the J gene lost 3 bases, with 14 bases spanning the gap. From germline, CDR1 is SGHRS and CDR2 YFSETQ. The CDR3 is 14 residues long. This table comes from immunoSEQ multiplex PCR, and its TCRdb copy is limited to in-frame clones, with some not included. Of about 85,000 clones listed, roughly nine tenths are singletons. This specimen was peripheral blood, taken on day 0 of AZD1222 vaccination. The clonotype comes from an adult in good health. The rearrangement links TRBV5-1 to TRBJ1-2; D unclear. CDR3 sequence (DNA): TGCGCCAGCAGGCTAACTCAGATTGACTATGGCTACACCTTC. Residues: CASRLTQIDYGYTF.